Following are 31 T cell receptor beta chains from one sample sequenced in a study of identical twins. TCRdb used MiXCR to reprocess the 5' RACE reads, holding one entry per CDR3 protein. Seen here are 350,000 or so distinct CDR3 sequences, about 9% observed once, and the top ten hold under 10%. Sequenced: naive T cells sorted from blood. The source is a woman aged 45-65 years in good health.

The rearrangement uses TRBV5-1 and TRBJ1-2; D is unresolved. Germline V gene data show CDR1 as SGHRS and CDR2 as YFSETQ. The CDR3 consists of 14 residues. The V end lost 4 bases, the J end lost 3 bases, and 13 bases lay between the germline ends. In DNA form, the CDR3 reads TGCGCCAGCAGCCATCGACAAGGAGACTATGGCTACACCTTC. As protein: CASSHRQGDYGYTF.

The V call is TRBV18, the J call TRBJ2-7; D gene ambiguous. From germline, CDR1 is KGHSH and CDR2 LQKENI. This CDR3 is 15 amino acids long. Trimming stripped 6 bases from V and 1 base from J, with 16 bases between. The CDR3 DNA reads TGTGCCAGCTCGGTTTCTGGTGGAAGTTCCTACGAGCAGTACTTC. Residues: CASSVSGGSSYEQYF. Full variable domain (missing parts from reference TRBV18 and TRBJ2-7): NAGVMQNPRHLVRRRGQEARLRCSPMKGHSHVYWYRQLPEEGLKFMVYLQKENIIDESGMPKERFSAEFPKEGPSILRIQQVVRGDSAAYFCASSVSGGSSYEQYFGPGTRLTVT.

This clonotype was detected only a few times. The V call is TRBV7-2, the J call TRBJ1-5; TRBD1 is a possible D gene (6 bases). The ends were cut back, 5 bases at V and 2 bases at J, with 13 bases in the middle. The CDR3 runs to 15 residues. CDR1 and CDR2 from the germline V gene are SGHTA and FQGNSA. The CDR3 is CASSVQGVGNQPQHF. Written as DNA, the CDR3 is TGTGCCAGCAGCGTACAGGGAGTTGGCAATCAGCCCCAGCATTTT.

This clonotype was observed many times. The chain has TRBV4-1 and TRBJ1-4; 8 nucleotides align to TRBD1. The germline V gene encodes CDR1 MGHRA and CDR2 YSYEKL. CDR3 length: 15 residues. J lost 7 bases, V lost 2 bases, and 6 bases had no gene match. The CDR3 nucleotides are TGCGCCAGCAGCCAACACGGACAGGGTGCTGAAAAACTGTTTTTT. It codes for CASSQHGQGAEKLFF.

This clonotype appeared many times. The chain uses TRBV10-3 and TRBJ2-7; the D is unclear. CDR1 is ENHRY and CDR2 is SYGVKD in the germline V gene. The CDR3 has 15 residues. The V end lost 6 bases, the J end lost 0 bases, and 15 bases lay between the germline ends. DNA of the CDR3: TGTGCCATCAGGGAAGATAGGTCTGGCTCCTACGAGCAGTACTTC. Translation gives CAIREDRSGSYEQYF.

This clonotype was recorded a few times. The rearrangement uses TRBV11-2 and TRBJ2-1; weak D call: TRBD1 (6 bases). Germline CDR1 SGHAT, CDR2 FQNNGV. Trimming took 1 base from V and 3 from J, leaving 10 bases between them. The CDR3 totals 15 residues. The CDR3 DNA sequence: TGTGCCAGCAGCTTAGGCCCAGGGGTCTACAATGAGCAGTTCTTC. It specifies CASSLGPGVYNEQFF.

This clonotype was found a few times. V and J are TRBV28 and TRBJ2-3, with a possible D match to TRBD1 (6 bases). With 6 bases removed from V and 3 bases from J, the gap between germline ends came to 16 bases. Germline values: CDR1 MDHEN, CDR2 SYDVKM. The CDR3 runs 15 residues. The CDR3 DNA follows: TGTGCCAGCAGCCATTCAGGGGTCGAAACAGATACGCAGTATTTT. This encodes CASSHSGVETDTQYF.

The chain has TRBV11-2 and TRBJ2-1; possibly TRBD2 for D (6 bases). CDR1 and CDR2 from the germline V gene are SGHAT and FQNNGV. This CDR3 comprises 13 residues. The V end was cut by 0 bases, the J end by 8 bases, with 8 bases between. CDR3 in amino acids: CASSLDPGDEQFF. CDR3 nucleotides: TGTGCCAGCAGCTTAGATCCGGGAGATGAGCAGTTCTTC.

The chain uses TRBV7-6 and TRBJ2-2; 9 nucleotides line up with TRBD2. The trim removed 1 base at V and 4 bases at J, leaving 4 bases unmatched. Looked up from germline, CDR1 is SGHVS and CDR2 is FNYEAQ. CDR3 length equals 16 residues. CDR3 bases: TGTGCCAGCAGCTTAGACGGCGGGAGGGCCACCGGGGAGCTGTTTTTT. It yields the protein CASSLDGGRATGELFF.

This clonotype was found many times. The genes are TRBV6-5 and TRBJ1-2, with 7 bases identical to TRBD1. Unmatched junction bases numbered 7, after V lost 4 bases and J lost 8 bases. Looked up from germline, CDR1 is MNHEY and CDR2 is SVGAGI. There are 13 residues in the CDR3. The CDR3 protein is CASSSTTGVGYTF. The CDR3 coding sequence is TGTGCCAGCAGTTCCACAACAGGGGTCGGCTACACCTTC.

The gene calls are TRBV3-1 and TRBJ2-7; D is possibly TRBD2 (5 bases). The CDR3 consists of 13 residues. Germline assignment: CDR1 LGHDT and CDR2 YNNKEL (reference sequence). V lost 0 bases and J lost 6, with 9 bases in between. In nucleotides, the CDR3 is TGTGCCAGCAGCCAAGATAGCGCGGGCGAGCAGTACGTC. Translation gives CASSQDSAGEQYV.

The chain has TRBV4-1 and TRBJ2-6; possible D gene TRBD1, 6 bases. This CDR3 region has 17 residues. Trimming cost V 1 base and J 0 bases, with 10 bases left between them. Per germline, CDR1 MGHRA and CDR2 YSYEKL. The CDR3 spells CASSQGTGPSGANVLTF. The CDR3 nucleotides read TGCGCCAGCAGCCAAGGAACAGGGCCCTCTGGGGCCAACGTCCTGACTTTC.

This clonotype was detected a few times. The chain recombines TRBV12-3 or TRBV12-4 with TRBJ2-7; tentative D call: TRBD2 (6 bases). Trimming shortened V by 6 bases and J by 7 bases, and 13 bases separated the two germline ends. CDR3 size: 12 residues. CDR3 region: CASRRGMGEQYV. DNA of the CDR3: TGTGCCAGCAGACGGGGGATGGGTGAGCAGTACGTC.

This clonotype was seen a handful of times. J is TRBJ1-3 and V is TRBV4-2, with D possibly matching TRBD1 (5 bases). The CDR3 sequence is 16 residues long. The V and J ends lost 4 bases and 3 bases respectively, with 16 bases between them. Germline CDR1 LGHNA, CDR2 YNFKEQ. The CDR3 loop is CASSRRSARDGNTIYF. The CDR3 bases are TGTGCCAGCAGCCGAAGAAGTGCCAGGGATGGAAACACCATATATTTT.

This clonotype has at least ten counts. The rearrangement links TRBV29-1 to TRBJ2-1; 7 positions agree with TRBD2. The CDR3 extends over 13 amino acids. V was pared by 4 bases and J by 2 bases, with 2 bases of the junction left unmatched. Germline V gene data show CDR1 as SQVTM and CDR2 as ANQGSEA. The DNA for the CDR3 is TGCAGCGTTGGAGCGGGAACCTACAATGAGCAGTTCTTC. Protein: CSVGAGTYNEQFF.

The sample holds many counts of this clonotype. V usage is TRBV29-1 and J usage is TRBJ2-7, with 11 bases identical to TRBD2. The CDR3 covers 16 residues. V lost 0 bases to trimming and J lost 6 bases; unmatched junction nucleotides: 10. In germline, CDR1 is SQVTM, CDR2 ANQGSEA. For the CDR3, the DNA is TGCAGCGTTGAAGAGGAGATTAGCGGGAGGGCCTTCGAGCAGTACTTC. This codes for CSVEEEISGRAFEQYF.

This clonotype was counted between two and nine times. The chain is built from TRBV20-1 and TRBJ2-5, with a possible D match to TRBD1 (5 bases). CDR3 length equals 15 residues. Trimming cost V 0 bases and J 1 base, with 12 bases left between them. Looked up from germline, CDR1 is DFQATT and CDR2 is SNEGSKA (reference sequence). The CDR3 is CSARDLQGPQETQYF. The CDR3 coding sequence is TGCAGTGCTAGAGACCTTCAGGGCCCCCAAGAGACCCAGTACTTC.

This clonotype appeared a few times. CDR3 region: CSVPLRQGEFF. CDR3 coding DNA: TGCAGCGTACCACTCCGGCAGGGGGAATTCTTC. This chain links TRBV29-1 with TRBJ2-1, with 7 bases lining up with TRBD1. Losses at the gene ends were 6 bases for V and 16 bases for J; bases not matched to a gene: 12. CDR3 length equals 11 residues. The V gene's germline CDR1 is SQVTM and CDR2 ANQGSEA.

This clonotype was found once. The conserved phenylalanine or tryptophan is not found at the CDR3 terminus, so this likely reflects a read error. V and J are TRBV7-3 and TRBJ2-1; 8 nucleotides line up with TRBD2. This CDR3 region has 16 residues. Germline CDR1 SGHTA, CDR2 FQGTGA. J gave up 6 bases and V 1 base, and 8 bases lay outside the gene matches. The chain's CDR3 is CASSLRLGLAGNEQFY. The CDR3, as DNA: TGTGCCAGCAGCTTAAGGTTGGGTCTAGCGGGCAATGAGCAGTTCTAC.

There are many counts of this clonotype. This sequence joins TRBV6-5 and TRBJ2-1; TRBD1 aligns across 10 bases. Germline V gene lookup returns CDR1 MNHEY and CDR2 SVGAGI. This CDR3 contains 15 residues. With V trimmed by 6 bases and J by 5 bases, 7 bases remained unmatched. CDR3 DNA sequence: TGTGCCAGCAGCCGATCGGGACAGGGGAACAATGAGCAGTTCTTC. As protein: CASSRSGQGNNEQFF.

The chain is built from TRBV29-1 and TRBJ1-5; TRBD1 aligns across 7 bases. V gave up 6 bases and J gave up 0 bases; unmatched junction bases: 8. CDR3 length equals 15 residues. CDR1 and CDR2 (germline): SQVTM, ANQGSEA. CDR3 nucleotides: TGCAGCGTCCCCGACAGGGCCTATAGCAATCAGCCCCAGCATTTT. Amino acids: CSVPDRAYSNQPQHF.

This clonotype was counted only a few times. The genes are TRBV10-1 and TRBJ2-3; D remains unclear. In germline, CDR1 is WNHNN, CDR2 SYGVQD (reference sequence). This CDR3 spans 13 amino acids. V lost 6 bases to trimming and J lost 6 bases, with 13 bases between them. The chain's CDR3 is CASSAIRADTQYF. CDR3 in DNA: TGCGCCAGCAGCGCTATTAGGGCGGATACGCAGTATTTT.

A few counts support this clonotype. V and J are TRBV4-1 and TRBJ2-3; 12 bases line up with TRBD2. After removal of 5 bases from V and 11 bases from J, the junction contained 26 bases not matched to a gene. The V gene's germline CDR1 is MGHRA and CDR2 YSYEKL. The CDR3 has 20 amino acids. CDR3 in amino acids: CASSTRSGTSGLWASGGQYF. The DNA for the CDR3 is TGCGCCAGCAGCACACGCTCTGGGACTAGCGGGTTGTGGGCGTCTGGTGGGCAGTATTTT.

The table lists this clonotype with many counts. The genes are TRBV5-1 and TRBJ2-2; D is tentatively TRBD1 or TRBD2 (5 bases each). The CDR3 contains 13 residues. Per germline, CDR1 SGHRS and CDR2 YFSETQ. Trimming shortened V by 4 bases and J by 4 bases, and 8 bases separated the two germline ends. The CDR3 bases are TGCGCCAGCAGCCAGGGAGTCACCGGGGAGCTGTTTTTT. Translated: CASSQGVTGELFF. Combining the CDR3 with reference TRBV5-1 and TRBJ2-2 gives the whole variable domain KAGVTQTPRYLIKTRGQQVTLSCSPISGHRSVSWYQQTPGQGLQFLFEYFSETQRNKGNFPGRFSGRQFSNSRSEMNVSTLELGDSALYLCASSQGVTGELFFGEGSRLTVL.

V gene TRBV6-2 or TRBV6-3 combines with J gene TRBJ1-1; 7 positions agree with TRBD1. The CDR3 consists of 15 residues. Trimming removed 5 bases from V and 0 bases from J; junction bases left unmatched: 6. CDR1 and CDR2 from the germline V gene are MNHEY and SVGEGT. This CDR3 reads CASSDPGTVNTEAFF. DNA of the CDR3: TGTGCCAGCAGTGATCCCGGGACAGTGAACACTGAAGCTTTCTTT.

This chain joins TRBV27 and TRBJ2-3; D not resolved. From germline, CDR1 is MNHEY and CDR2 SMNVEV (reference sequence). V gave up 5 bases and J gave up 4 bases, with 16 bases separating them. The CDR3 is made up of 15 amino acids. The CDR3: CASSDPSGFSDTQYF. The CDR3 DNA is TGTGCCAGCAGTGACCCTTCAGGATTCTCAGATACGCAGTATTTT.

The table lists this clonotype with a few counts. This chain uses TRBV29-1 with TRBJ2-7, with 9 bases identical to TRBD2. In germline, CDR1 is SQVTM, CDR2 ANQGSEA. The V and J ends lost 1 base and 3 bases, in that order; junction bases with no gene match: 1. This CDR3 is 13 amino acids long. CDR3 bases: TGCAGCGTTGAAGGAGCGGGAGGCTACGAGCAGTACTTC. This sequence encodes CSVEGAGGYEQYF.

This clonotype has ten or more counts. The genes are TRBV5-1 and TRBJ2-5; D may be TRBD2 (7 bases). The CDR3 runs 15 residues. V was shortened by 6 bases and J by 5 bases, with 20 bases between the two germline ends. Germline CDR1 is SGHRS and CDR2 is YFSETQ. CDR3 sequence (DNA): TGCGCCAGCAAGTTGGTCGGGGGGCGAAGTGAGACCCAGTACTTC. Its protein product is CASKLVGGRSETQYF.

The rearrangement joins TRBV15 to TRBJ1-1, with TRBD1 as a possible D gene (6 bases). Germline V CDR1 and CDR2: LNHNV, YYDKDF (reference sequence). The CDR3 consists of 14 residues. Trimming removed 1 base at V and 2 bases at J, with 8 bases between. DNA for the CDR3: TGTGCCACCAGCAGAGCAGGGGTTAACACTGAAGCTTTCTTT. Translated, it gives CATSRAGVNTEAFF.

This clonotype was observed at least ten times. The chain couples TRBV28 to TRBJ1-2; weak D call: TRBD1 (6 bases). The CDR3 contains 12 residues. The germline CDR1 and CDR2 sequences are MDHEN and SYDVKM. V was shortened by 2 bases and J by 6 bases, with 7 bases between the two germline ends. The CDR3 region is CASSLEGDGYTF. Here the CDR3 DNA reads TGTGCCAGCAGTTTAGAGGGGGATGGCTACACCTTC.

This clonotype was found many times. The chain employs TRBV19 and TRBJ2-7, with unresolved D. V was cut by 3 bases and J by 6 bases, with 12 bases left in between. The CDR3 is 13 amino acids. From germline, CDR1 is LNHDA and CDR2 SQIVND (reference sequence). The CDR3 protein is CASSMSLAGEQYV. CDR3 bases: TGTGCCAGTAGTATGAGTTTAGCAGGCGAGCAGTACGTC.